Reported below is one T cell receptor beta chain. Its specificity is unknown. This record belongs to a study of shared clonotypes between healthy human individuals. The study's findings and limits: Unshared clonotypes carried lower generation probabilities than those common to all four donors.

TCRdb's copy holds only in-frame clones and misses some; the assay was immunoSEQ multiplex PCR. The table shows about 2.4 million clones, with roughly nine tenths occurring only once. V lost 6 bases and J lost 2; bases outside the gene matches: 7. The germline CDR1 and CDR2 sequences are SGHDT and YYEEEE. This CDR3 region has 14 residues. This rearrangement joins TRBV5-6 to TRBJ2-7, with 8 nucleotides matching TRBD1. This TCR was sampled from a man aged 18 to 30 in good health. The sequencing sample was made of naive CD4+ T cells sorted from blood. Documented subset: CD45RA+ positively selected. CDR3 DNA sequence: TGTGCCAGCACCTGGACAGGGCACCCCTACGAGCAGTACTTC. This sequence encodes CASTWTGHPYEQYF.